A single sample is the source of the 28 T cell receptor beta chains below, sequenced in a study of cytomegalovirus exposure and HLA in healthy donors (TCRdb year 2017). Library preparation employed the immunoSEQ multiplex PCR assay. A mixture of 60 forward primers for TCR Vbeta segments and 13 reverse primers for TCR Jbeta segments was used in the multiplex PCR. TCRdb holds this immuneACCESS table with in-frame rearrangements only. Some clones are missing; in checked studies, unresolved V genes explain under half, and the rest has no known cause. The sample data list about 130,000 clones, and roughly two thirds of these were observed just once. In total, the top ten clones hold less than 2% of the sample. Specimen: PBMCs. The receptors stem from a man in his thirties or forties in good health and CMV-seropositive.

The rearrangement links TRBV10-3 to TRBJ2-3; no clear D gene. Deletions cut 3 bases from V and 5 bases from J, with 9 bases between. CDR3 length: 13 residues. Looked up from germline, CDR1 is ENHRY and CDR2 is SYGVKD. The CDR3 sequence: CAISDSTKDTQYF. The CDR3 bases are TGTGCCATCAGTGATAGTACTAAAGATACGCAGTATTTT.

V and J are TRBV7-9 and TRBJ1-1; 7 bases fit TRBD1. Germline values: CDR1 SEHNR, CDR2 FQNEAQ (reference sequence). This CDR3 has 14 residues. V lost 1 base, J lost 3 bases, and 2 bases stayed unmatched. CDR3 region: CASSLGQGHTEAFF. DNA of the CDR3: TGTGCCAGCAGCTTAGGACAGGGCCACACTGAAGCTTTCTTT.

J is TRBJ1-1 and V is TRBV19; 9 bases align to TRBD1. CDR1 LNHDA and CDR2 SQIVND come from the germline V gene (reference sequence). CDR3 length: 19 residues. Germline trimming cut 9 bases from V and 0 bases from J; bases unmatched to any gene: 20. DNA of the CDR3: TGTGCCAGCCGCGGGTCGGGACAGGGTTCAGGAGCTGTGAACACTGAAGCTTTCTTT. It codes for CASRGSGQGSGAVNTEAFF.

The V gene is TRBV27, the J gene TRBJ2-3, with TRBD2 matching 8 bases. Germline V gives CDR1 MNHEY, CDR2 SMNVEV (reference sequence). With 2 bases clipped from V and 1 base from J, the junction kept 8 bases outside the gene matches. This CDR3 region has 17 residues. The CDR3 sequence is CASSLGAGAYGTDTQYF. CDR3 nucleotide sequence: TGTGCCAGCAGTTTAGGAGCGGGAGCGTACGGCACAGATACGCAGTATTTT.

Comments on this clone: Relative to the germline gene, one junction end is altered; a read error may explain this. This chain joins TRBV7-9 and TRBJ1-2; D is perhaps TRBD1 (5 bases). The CDR3 extends over 13 amino acids. Germline V gene data show CDR1 as SEHNR and CDR2 as FQNEAQ (reference sequence). Here the CDR3 DNA reads TGTTCCAGCAGCTCAGGGATCGACTATGGCTACACCTTC. As protein: CSSSSGIDYGYTF.

V gene TRBV5-8 combines with J gene TRBJ2-2; 8 bases match TRBD2. CDR3 size: 15 residues. Trimming removed 4 bases from V and 5 bases from J; junction bases left unmatched: 7. The V gene's germline CDR1 is SGHTS and CDR2 YDEGEE. CDR3 protein: CASSRGLDFTGELFF. The CDR3 nucleotides are TGTGCCAGCAGCCGGGGACTAGATTTTACCGGGGAGCTGTTTTTT.

The chain is built from TRBV6-1 and TRBJ1-2; perhaps TRBD1 as D (5 bases). This CDR3 is 12 amino acids long. Trimming removed 6 bases from V and 5 bases from J, with 10 bases in between. Germline V gene data show CDR1 as MNHNS and CDR2 as SASEGT. The CDR3 region has the DNA TGTGCCAGCAGGGGGACTTGGTATGGCTACACCTTC. Translation: CASRGTWYGYTF.

The chain recombines TRBV12-5 with TRBJ2-5, with 8 nucleotides matching TRBD2. Unmatched junction bases numbered 16, after V lost 0 bases and J lost 4 bases. This CDR3 comprises 19 residues. Germline CDR1 and CDR2: LGHNT and FRNRAP. CDR3 DNA sequence: TGTGCTAGTGGTTTGGTACTAGGTTTGTCCGACCGGGGGGGAGAGACCCAGTACTTC. Its translation: CASGLVLGLSDRGGETQYF.

The chain is built from TRBV5-1 and TRBJ2-7; D may be TRBD2 (5 bases). From germline, CDR1 is SGHRS and CDR2 YFSETQ. The CDR3 contains 16 residues. V lost 4 bases, J lost 9 bases, and 26 bases lay in between. The CDR3 protein is CASSRFGGGLRWGQYF. The CDR3 region has the DNA TGCGCCAGCAGCCGGTTCGGTGGCGGGTTACGCTGGGGGCAGTACTTC. The full variable domain, completed using reference TRBV5-1 and TRBJ2-7, is KAGVTQTPRYLIKTRGQQVTLSCSPISGHRSVSWYQQTPGQGLQFLFEYFSETQRNKGNFPGRFSGRQFSNSRSEMNVSTLELGDSALYLCASSRFGGGLRWGQYFGPGTRLTVT.

This chain links TRBV5-4 with TRBJ2-1; D is unresolved. The CDR3 totals 15 residues. The germline CDR1 and CDR2 sequences are SGHNT and YYREEE (reference sequence). Deletions cut 4 bases from V and 1 base from J, with 12 bases between. CDR3 region: CASSPTGTSYNEQFF. The CDR3 DNA is TGTGCCAGCAGCCCCACGGGTACGTCCTACAATGAGCAGTTCTTC. The full variable domain, rest sourced from reference TRBV5-4 and TRBJ2-1, is ETGVTQSPTHLIKTRGQQVTLRCSSQSGHNTVSWYQQALGQGPQFIFQYYREEENGRGNFPPRFSGLQFPNYSSELNVNALELDDSALYLCASSPTGTSYNEQFFGPGTRLTVL.

The chain recombines TRBV7-2 with TRBJ2-1, with 7 positions matching TRBD2. The CDR3 consists of 15 residues. Trimming cost V 2 bases and J 6 bases; bases outside gene matches: 7. Germline V lookup: CDR1 SGHTA, CDR2 FQGNSA. CDR3 nucleotide sequence: TGTGCCAGCAGCTTATTAAGGACTAGACGCAATGAGCAGTTCTTC. This codes for CASSLLRTRRNEQFF. Based on the CDR3 plus reference TRBV7-2 and TRBJ2-1, the full variable domain is GAGVSQSPSNKVTEKGKDVELRCDPISGHTALYWYRQSLGQGLEFLIYFQGNSAPDKSGLPSDRFSAERTGGSVSTLTIQRTQQEDSAVYLCASSLLRTRRNEQFFGPGTRLTVL.

The chain is built from TRBV6-6 and TRBJ1-5; unclear D gene. V gave up 0 bases and J gave up 13 bases, with 16 bases separating them. CDR1 is MNHNY, CDR2 SVGAGI, per germline (reference sequence). The CDR3 has 14 amino acids. Written as DNA, the CDR3 is TGTGCCAGCAGTTACTCCTGGGCGCCGTATCTACAGCATTTT. Encoded protein: CASSYSWAPYLQHF.

The chain couples TRBV11-2 to TRBJ2-7; 8 bases match TRBD1. Germline V gene sequence: CDR1 SGHAT, CDR2 FQNNGV. The CDR3 consists of 15 residues. Trimming at V came to 2 bases and at J to 3 bases, leaving 6 bases not matched to a gene. CDR3 residues: CASSLTYRGVYEQYF. The CDR3 bases are TGTGCCAGCAGCTTAACCTACAGGGGGGTCTACGAGCAGTACTTC.

The chain joins TRBV5-5 to TRBJ2-5; possible D gene TRBD1, 5 bases. This CDR3 has 13 amino acids. V was pared by 4 bases and J by 2 bases, with 9 bases between. Germline loops: CDR1 SGHKS, CDR2 YYEKEE (reference sequence). CDR3 nucleotide sequence: TGTGCCAGCAGCAGTCACAGGCAAGAGACCCAGTACTTC. Protein product: CASSSHRQETQYF. Full variable domain (outside the CDR3, taken from reference TRBV5-5 and TRBJ2-5): DAGVTQSPTHLIKTRGQQVTLRCSPISGHKSVSWYQQVLGQGPQFIFQYYEKEERGRGNFPDRFSARQFPNYSSELNVNALLLGDSALYLCASSSHRQETQYFGPGTRLLVL.

The chain recombines TRBV13 with TRBJ2-7; 12 nucleotides agree with TRBD2. Germline V gene sequence: CDR1 PRHDT, CDR2 FYEKMQ (reference sequence). V lost 0 bases to trimming and J lost 3 bases; unmatched junction nucleotides: 3. The CDR3 loop spans 16 amino acids. The CDR3 DNA sequence: TGTGCCAGCAGCTTAGGAGGACTAGCGGGGTACTACGAGCAGTACTTC. It yields the protein CASSLGGLAGYYEQYF.

This clone appeared once. The junction does not match germline at one end; this may be a read error. The gene calls are TRBV29-1 and TRBJ2-2, with D possibly TRBD1 on 6 matching bases. The CDR3 consists of 14 residues. The V gene's germline CDR1 is SQVTM and CDR2 ANQGSEA. CDR3 protein: CSVAAGWDTGELSF. CDR3 bases: TGCAGCGTGGCTGCTGGGTGGGACACCGGGGAGCTGTCTTTT.

The chain has TRBV2 and TRBJ2-3; D is unresolved. The CDR3 extends over 11 amino acids. Germline V lookup: CDR1 SNHLY, CDR2 FYNNEI. V lost 7 bases and J 2 bases, leaving 4 bases between the germline ends. The CDR3, as DNA: TGTGCCAGCACCTACACAGATACGCAGTATTTT. Translated: CASTYTDTQYF. Full variable domain (outside the CDR3, taken from reference TRBV2 and TRBJ2-3): EPEVTQTPSHQVTQMGQEVILRCVPISNHLYFYWYRQILGQKVEFLVSFYNNEISEKSEIFDDQFSVERPDGSNFTLKIRSTKLEDSAMYFCASTYTDTQYFGPGTRLTVL.

The genes are TRBV2 and TRBJ2-3; 12 bases are a match to TRBD2. This CDR3 region has 18 residues. Germline assignment: CDR1 SNHLY and CDR2 FYNNEI. J gave up 1 base and V 3 bases, and 8 bases lay outside the gene matches. The CDR3 DNA reads TGTGCCAGCAGTGATTTCCTAGCGGGAGGGTGGGGCACAGATACGCAGTATTTT. Protein: CASSDFLAGGWGTDTQYF.

The V and J genes are TRBV2 and TRBJ2-7; 8 nucleotides agree with TRBD2. Germline V gene lookup returns CDR1 SNHLY and CDR2 FYNNEI. V shed 9 bases, J shed 1 base, and the junction held 8 bases outside the gene matches. The CDR3 is 14 amino acids. CDR3 bases: TGTGCCAGACAGATCAGCGGGAGTTCCTACGAGCAGTACTTC. Protein sequence: CARQISGSSYEQYF.

The V gene is TRBV5-4, the J gene TRBJ1-1; D unclear. Between the trimmed V and J ends, which lost 3 bases and 2 bases, there was a span of 20 bases. Per the germline V gene, CDR1 is SGHNT and CDR2 is YYREEE (reference sequence). There are 17 residues in the CDR3. The CDR3 here is CASSSTMRVEINTEAFF. As DNA, the CDR3 is TGTGCCAGCAGCTCCACAATGCGGGTAGAAATCAACACTGAAGCTTTCTTT.

The chain uses TRBV27 and TRBJ2-1; 7 positions match TRBD2. V trimming: 0 bases; J trimming: 9 bases; junction bases outside the gene matches: 11. Per the germline V gene, CDR1 is MNHEY and CDR2 is SMNVEV (reference sequence). The length of the CDR3 is 16 residues. CDR3 DNA sequence: TGTGCCAGCAGTTTATCGGAGGGCGGGAGAAGTAGTGAGCAGTTCTTC. Amino acids: CASSLSEGGRSSEQFF.

This clone has only one observation. This rearrangement joins TRBV6-1 to TRBJ2-7; 7 nucleotides line up with TRBD2. The CDR3 has 14 amino acids. Germline V gives CDR1 MNHNS, CDR2 SASEGT. V was clipped by 6 bases and J by 4 bases; unmatched bases: 9. CDR3 sequence reads: CASRGGGGSYEQYF. DNA of the CDR3: TGTGCCAGCAGGGGAGGTGGCGGGAGTTACGAGCAGTACTTC.

The chain links TRBV10-3 to TRBJ2-1; D is unresolved. CDR3 length: 12 residues. Germline V gene sequence: CDR1 ENHRY, CDR2 SYGVKD. V was clipped by 6 bases and J by 7 bases, with 10 bases between them. This CDR3 reads CAISPARNEQFF. The DNA of the CDR3 is TGTGCCATCAGCCCCGCGAGGAATGAGCAGTTCTTC.

The gene calls are TRBV18 and TRBJ2-2; 11 bases match TRBD2. This CDR3 contains 17 residues. With V trimmed by 2 bases and J by 4 bases, 6 bases remained unmatched. The germline CDR1 and CDR2 sequences are KGHSH and LQKENI. The CDR3 loop is CASSPFSLAGGTGELFF. Written as DNA, the CDR3 is TGTGCCAGCTCACCATTTTCGCTAGCGGGAGGCACCGGGGAGCTGTTTTTT.

This clone was detected only a few times. This chain links TRBV5-1 with TRBJ2-3; TRBD2 matches 8 bases. V gave up 0 bases and J gave up 0 bases; unmatched junction bases: 3. Per the germline V gene, CDR1 is SGHRS and CDR2 is YFSETQ. The length of the CDR3 is 16 residues. DNA for the CDR3: TGCGCCAGCAGCTTGGGGACTAGCCTTAGCACAGATACGCAGTATTTT. Translated, it gives CASSLGTSLSTDTQYF.

V usage is TRBV7-9 and J usage is TRBJ2-2; the match to TRBD2 covers 8 bases. The V gene's germline CDR1 is SEHNR and CDR2 FQNEAQ (reference sequence). J lost 5 bases, V lost 5 bases, and 4 bases had no gene match. This CDR3 contains 14 residues. CDR3 loop: CASSLRGGTGELFF. DNA for the CDR3: TGTGCCAGCAGCCTCCGGGGGGGGACCGGGGAGCTGTTTTTT.

The chain links TRBV7-9 to TRBJ2-7; D ambiguous. V was clipped by 0 bases and J by 3 bases, with 9 bases between them. Looked up from germline, CDR1 is SEHNR and CDR2 is FQNEAQ (reference sequence). The CDR3 length is 14 residues. CDR3 amino acids: CASSLAFPGYEQYF. The CDR3 DNA is TGTGCCAGCAGCTTAGCGTTCCCGGGCTACGAGCAGTACTTC.

Turning to this clone: Relative to the germline gene, one junction end is altered; a read error may explain this. V usage is TRBV5-1 and J usage is TRBJ1-4; D is possibly TRBD1 (5 bases). CDR1 SGHRS and CDR2 YFSETQ come from the germline V gene. CDR3 length equals 14 residues. The CDR3 DNA reads as TGTGCCAGCAGCTTGTGGGGGGGTGGAGAAAAACTGTTTTTT. Translation gives CASSLWGGGEKLFF.